This T cell receptor (beta chain) was profiled in a study of blood T cell repertoires in COVID-19. This clone was observed once. Repertoires were generated with immunoSEQ multiplex PCR, while TCRdb's copy carries only in-frame clones and drops some. The sample lists 200,000 to 300,000 clones, nearly 85% seen once, with more than 5.5% in the top ten. The TCR was taken from a human donor in a cohort sampled during active COVID-19. The sequenced material came from peripheral blood.

CDR3 amino acids: CASAGRAGAAFF. In DNA form, the CDR3 reads TGTGCCAGCGCGGGACGGGCGGGAGCGGCTTTCTTT. V usage is TRBV6-5 and J usage is TRBJ1-1, with a tentative D call TRBD1 (5 bases). Trimming removed 8 bases from V and 11 bases from J, with 18 bases in between. The CDR3 loop spans 12 amino acids. Germline-derived CDR1 and CDR2 are MNHEY and SVGAGI.